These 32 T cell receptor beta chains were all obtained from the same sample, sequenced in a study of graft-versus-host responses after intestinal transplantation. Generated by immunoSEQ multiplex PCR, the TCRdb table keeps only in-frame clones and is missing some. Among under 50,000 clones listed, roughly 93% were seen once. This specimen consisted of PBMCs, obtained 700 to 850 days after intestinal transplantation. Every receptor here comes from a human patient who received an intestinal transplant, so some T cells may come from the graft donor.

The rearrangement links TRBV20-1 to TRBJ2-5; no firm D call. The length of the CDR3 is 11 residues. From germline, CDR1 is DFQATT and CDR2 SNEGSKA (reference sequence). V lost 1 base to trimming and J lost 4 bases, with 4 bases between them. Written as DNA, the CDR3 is TGCAGTGCTAGAGGGAGAGAGACCCAGTACTTC. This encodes CSARGRETQYF.

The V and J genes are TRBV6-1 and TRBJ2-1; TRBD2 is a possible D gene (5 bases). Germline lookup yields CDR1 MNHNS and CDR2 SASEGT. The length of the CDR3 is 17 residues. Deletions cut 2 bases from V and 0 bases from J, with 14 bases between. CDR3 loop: CASSELAWESSYNEQFF. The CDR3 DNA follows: TGTGCCAGCAGTGAACTTGCGTGGGAGTCCTCCTACAATGAGCAGTTCTTC.

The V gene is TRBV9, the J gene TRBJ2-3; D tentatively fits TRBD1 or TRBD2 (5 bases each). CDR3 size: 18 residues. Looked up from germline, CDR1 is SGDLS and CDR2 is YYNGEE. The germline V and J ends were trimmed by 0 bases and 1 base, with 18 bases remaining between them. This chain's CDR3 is CASSVDRGRHVGTDTQYF. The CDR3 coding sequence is TGTGCCAGCAGCGTAGATCGGGGCAGGCACGTGGGCACAGATACGCAGTATTTT.

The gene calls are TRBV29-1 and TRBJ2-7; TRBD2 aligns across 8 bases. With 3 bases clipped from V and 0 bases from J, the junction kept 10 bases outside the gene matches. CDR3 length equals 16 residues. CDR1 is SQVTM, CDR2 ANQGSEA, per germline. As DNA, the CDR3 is TGCAGCGTTGAGTCCAGCGGGGGAACCAGCTCCTACGAGCAGTACTTC. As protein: CSVESSGGTSSYEQYF.

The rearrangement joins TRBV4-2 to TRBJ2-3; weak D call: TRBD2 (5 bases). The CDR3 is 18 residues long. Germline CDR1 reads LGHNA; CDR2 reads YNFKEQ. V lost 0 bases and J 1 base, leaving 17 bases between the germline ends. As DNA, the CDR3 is TGTGCCAGCAGCCAAGAGTGGGTCCCGGGATTCGGCACAGATACGCAGTATTTT. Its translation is CASSQEWVPGFGTDTQYF.

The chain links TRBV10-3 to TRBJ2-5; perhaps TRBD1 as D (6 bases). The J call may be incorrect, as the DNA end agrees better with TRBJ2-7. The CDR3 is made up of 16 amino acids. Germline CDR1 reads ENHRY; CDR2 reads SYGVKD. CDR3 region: CAISETGPQGPYEQYF. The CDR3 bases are TGTGCCATCAGTGAAACCGGGCCACAGGGTCCCTACGAGCAGTACTTC.

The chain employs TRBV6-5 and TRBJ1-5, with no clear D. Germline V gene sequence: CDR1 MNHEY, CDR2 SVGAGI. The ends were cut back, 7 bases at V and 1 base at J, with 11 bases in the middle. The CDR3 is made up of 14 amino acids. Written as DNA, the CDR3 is TGTGCCAGCACCATCCAGGCGAGCAATCAGCCCCAGCATTTT. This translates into CASTIQASNQPQHF.

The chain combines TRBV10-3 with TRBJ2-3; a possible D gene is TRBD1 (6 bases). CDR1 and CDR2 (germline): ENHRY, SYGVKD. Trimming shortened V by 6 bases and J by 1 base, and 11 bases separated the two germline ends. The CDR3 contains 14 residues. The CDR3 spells CAIRPGAGTDTQYF. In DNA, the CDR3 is TGTGCCATCAGGCCAGGGGCAGGCACAGATACGCAGTATTTT.

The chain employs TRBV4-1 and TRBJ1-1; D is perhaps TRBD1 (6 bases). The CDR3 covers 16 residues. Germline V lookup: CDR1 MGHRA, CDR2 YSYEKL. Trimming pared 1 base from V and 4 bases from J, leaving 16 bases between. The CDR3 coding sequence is TGCGCCAGCAGCCAAGGGGTGACAGGATCGTCCACTGAAGCTTTCTTT. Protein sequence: CASSQGVTGSSTEAFF.

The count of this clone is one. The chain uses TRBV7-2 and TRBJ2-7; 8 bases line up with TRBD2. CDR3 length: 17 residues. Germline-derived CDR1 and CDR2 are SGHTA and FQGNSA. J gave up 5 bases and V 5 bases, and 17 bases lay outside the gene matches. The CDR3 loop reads CASSPNPLADNRDEQYF. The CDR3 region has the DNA TGTGCCAGCAGCCCGAATCCACTAGCGGATAATAGGGACGAGCAGTACTTC.

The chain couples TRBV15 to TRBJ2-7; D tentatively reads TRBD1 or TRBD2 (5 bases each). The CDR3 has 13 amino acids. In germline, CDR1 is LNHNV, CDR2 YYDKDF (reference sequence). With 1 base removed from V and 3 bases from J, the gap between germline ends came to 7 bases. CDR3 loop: CATSRVGVYEQYF. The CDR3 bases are TGTGCCACCAGCAGAGTGGGGGTCTACGAGCAGTACTTC.

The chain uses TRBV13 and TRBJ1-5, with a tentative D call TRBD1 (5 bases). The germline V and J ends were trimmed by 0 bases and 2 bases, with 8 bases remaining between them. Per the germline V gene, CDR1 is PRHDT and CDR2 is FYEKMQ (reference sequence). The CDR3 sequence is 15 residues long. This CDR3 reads CASSLGQAGNQPQHF. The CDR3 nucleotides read TGTGCCAGCAGCTTAGGACAGGCAGGCAATCAGCCCCAGCATTTT.

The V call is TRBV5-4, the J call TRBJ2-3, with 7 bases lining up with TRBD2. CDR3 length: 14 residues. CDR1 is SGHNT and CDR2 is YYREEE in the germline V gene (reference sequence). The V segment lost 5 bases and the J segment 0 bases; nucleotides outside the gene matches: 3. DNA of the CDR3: TGTGCCAGCAGTAGCGGGTCTAGCACAGATACGCAGTATTTT. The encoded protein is CASSSGSSTDTQYF.

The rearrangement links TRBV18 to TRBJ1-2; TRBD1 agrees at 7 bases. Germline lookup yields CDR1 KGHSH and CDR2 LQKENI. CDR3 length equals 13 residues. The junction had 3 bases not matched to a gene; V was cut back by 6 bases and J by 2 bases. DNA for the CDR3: TGTGCCAGCTCTCAACAGGGGAACTATGGCTACACCTTC. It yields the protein CASSQQGNYGYTF. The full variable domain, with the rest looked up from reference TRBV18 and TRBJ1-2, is NAGVMQNPRHLVRRRGQEARLRCSPMKGHSHVYWYRQLPEEGLKFMVYLQKENIIDESGMPKERFSAEFPKEGPSILRIQQVVRGDSAAYFCASSQQGNYGYTFGSGTRLTVV.

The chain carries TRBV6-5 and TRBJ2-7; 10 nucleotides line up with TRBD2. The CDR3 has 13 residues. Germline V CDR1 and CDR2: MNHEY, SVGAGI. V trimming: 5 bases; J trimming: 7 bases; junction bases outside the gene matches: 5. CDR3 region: CASSAELAGEQYF. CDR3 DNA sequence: TGTGCCAGCAGTGCCGAACTAGCGGGAGAGCAGTACTTC.

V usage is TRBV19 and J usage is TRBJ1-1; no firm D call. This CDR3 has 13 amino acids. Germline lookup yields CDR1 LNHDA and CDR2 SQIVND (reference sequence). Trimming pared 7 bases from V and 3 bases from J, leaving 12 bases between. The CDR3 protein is CASKWTGYTEAFF. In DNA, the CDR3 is TGTGCCAGTAAGTGGACGGGGTACACTGAAGCTTTCTTT.

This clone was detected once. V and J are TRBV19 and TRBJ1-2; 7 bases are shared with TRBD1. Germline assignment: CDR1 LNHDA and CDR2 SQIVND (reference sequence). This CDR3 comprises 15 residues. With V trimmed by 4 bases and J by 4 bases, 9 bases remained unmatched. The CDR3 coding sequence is TGTGCCAGTAGTACTGAGGGACAGAAGCTCTATGGCTACACCTTC. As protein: CASSTEGQKLYGYTF.

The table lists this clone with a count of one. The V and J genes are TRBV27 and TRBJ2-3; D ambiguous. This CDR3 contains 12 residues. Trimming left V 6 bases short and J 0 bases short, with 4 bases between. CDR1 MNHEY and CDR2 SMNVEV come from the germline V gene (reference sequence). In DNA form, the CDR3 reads TGTGCCAGCAGACGAAGCACAGATACGCAGTATTTT. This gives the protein CASRRSTDTQYF.

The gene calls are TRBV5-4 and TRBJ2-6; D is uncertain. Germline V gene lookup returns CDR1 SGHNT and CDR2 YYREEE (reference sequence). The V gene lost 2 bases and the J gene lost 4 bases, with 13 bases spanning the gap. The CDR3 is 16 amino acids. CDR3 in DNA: TGTGCCAGCAGCTTACGCGGCGCGTCCGGGGCCAACGTCCTGACTTTC. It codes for CASSLRGASGANVLTF. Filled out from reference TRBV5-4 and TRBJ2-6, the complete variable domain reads ETGVTQSPTHLIKTRGQQVTLRCSSQSGHNTVSWYQQALGQGPQFIFQYYREEENGRGNFPPRFSGLQFPNYSSELNVNALELDDSALYLCASSLRGASGANVLTFGAGSRLTVL.

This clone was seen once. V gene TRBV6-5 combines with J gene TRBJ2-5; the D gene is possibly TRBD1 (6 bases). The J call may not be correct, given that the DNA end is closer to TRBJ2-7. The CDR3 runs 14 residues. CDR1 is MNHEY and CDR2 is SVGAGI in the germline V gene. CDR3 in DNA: TGTGCCAGCAGTTACCACGGGACAAAATACGAGCAGTACTTC. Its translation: CASSYHGTKYEQYF.

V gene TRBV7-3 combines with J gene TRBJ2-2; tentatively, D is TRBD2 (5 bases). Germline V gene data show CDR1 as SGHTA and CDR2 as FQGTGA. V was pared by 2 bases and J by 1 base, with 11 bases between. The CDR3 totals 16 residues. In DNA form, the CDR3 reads TGTGCCAGCAGCTTATTGGCTAGCCAGAACACCGGGGAGCTGTTTTTT. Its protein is CASSLLASQNTGELFF.

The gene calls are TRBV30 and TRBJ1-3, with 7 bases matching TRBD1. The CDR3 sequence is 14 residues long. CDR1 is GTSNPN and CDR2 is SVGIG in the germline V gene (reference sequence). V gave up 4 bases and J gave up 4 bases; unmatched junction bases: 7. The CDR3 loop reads CAWTSDRAGNTIYF. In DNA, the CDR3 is TGTGCCTGGACTTCAGACAGGGCGGGAAACACCATATATTTT. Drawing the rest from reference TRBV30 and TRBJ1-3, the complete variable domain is SQTIHQWPATLVQPVGSPLSLECTVEGTSNPNLYWYRQAAGRGLQLLFYSVGIGQISSEVPQNLSASRPQDRQFILSSKKLLLSDSGFYLCAWTSDRAGNTIYFGEGSWLTVV.

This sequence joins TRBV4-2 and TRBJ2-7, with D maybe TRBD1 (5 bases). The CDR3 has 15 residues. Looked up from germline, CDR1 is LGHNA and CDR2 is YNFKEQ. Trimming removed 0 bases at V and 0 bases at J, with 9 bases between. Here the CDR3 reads CASSQEQESSYEQYF. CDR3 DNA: TGTGCCAGCAGCCAAGAACAGGAGTCCTCCTACGAGCAGTACTTC.

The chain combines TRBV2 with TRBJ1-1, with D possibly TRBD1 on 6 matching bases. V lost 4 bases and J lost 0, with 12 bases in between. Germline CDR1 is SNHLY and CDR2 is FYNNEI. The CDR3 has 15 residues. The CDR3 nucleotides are TGTGCCAGCAGTGTGGCAGGGGTCTTGAACACTGAAGCTTTCTTT. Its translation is CASSVAGVLNTEAFF.

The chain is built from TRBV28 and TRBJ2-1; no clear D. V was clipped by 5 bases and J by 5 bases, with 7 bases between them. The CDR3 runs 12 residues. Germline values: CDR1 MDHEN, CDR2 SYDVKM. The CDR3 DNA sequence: TGTGCCAGCAGTCGCCTTAACAATGAGCAGTTCTTC. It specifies CASSRLNNEQFF.

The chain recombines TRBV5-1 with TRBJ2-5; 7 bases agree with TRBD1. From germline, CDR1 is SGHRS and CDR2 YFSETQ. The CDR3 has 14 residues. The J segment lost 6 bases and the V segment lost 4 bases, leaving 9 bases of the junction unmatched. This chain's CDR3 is CASSADRVGQTQYF. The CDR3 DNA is TGCGCCAGCAGCGCAGACAGGGTCGGACAGACCCAGTACTTC.

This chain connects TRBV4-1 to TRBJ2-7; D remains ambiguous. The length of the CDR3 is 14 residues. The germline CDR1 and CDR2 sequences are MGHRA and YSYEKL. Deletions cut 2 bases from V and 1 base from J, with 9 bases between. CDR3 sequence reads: CASSQRTGSYEQYF. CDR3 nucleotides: TGCGCCAGCAGCCAACGGACGGGTTCCTACGAGCAGTACTTC.

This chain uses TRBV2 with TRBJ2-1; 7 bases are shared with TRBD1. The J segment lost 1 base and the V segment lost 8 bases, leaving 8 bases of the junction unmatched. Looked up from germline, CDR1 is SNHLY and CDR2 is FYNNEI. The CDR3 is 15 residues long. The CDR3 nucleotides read TGTGCCAGCGAGACACAGGGGATGTCCTACAATGAGCAGTTCTTC. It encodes CASETQGMSYNEQFF.

CDR3 residues: CASSLPLTRQETQYF. In DNA form, the CDR3 reads TGCGCCAGCAGCTTGCCACTGACCCGCCAAGAGACCCAGTACTTC. The V call is TRBV5-1, the J call TRBJ2-5, with D uncertain. The CDR3 consists of 15 residues. Germline CDR1 is SGHRS and CDR2 is YFSETQ. V gave up 1 base and J gave up 1 base, with 11 bases separating them.

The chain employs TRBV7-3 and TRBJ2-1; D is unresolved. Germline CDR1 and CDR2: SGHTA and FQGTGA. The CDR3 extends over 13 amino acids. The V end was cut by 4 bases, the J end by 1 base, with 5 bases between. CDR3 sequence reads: CASSSTSYNEQFF. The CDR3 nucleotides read TGTGCCAGCAGCTCTACTTCCTACAATGAGCAGTTCTTC.

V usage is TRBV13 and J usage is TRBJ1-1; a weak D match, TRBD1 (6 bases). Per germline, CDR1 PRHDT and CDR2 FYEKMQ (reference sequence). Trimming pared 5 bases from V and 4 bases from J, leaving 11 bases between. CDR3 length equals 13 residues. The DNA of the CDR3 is TGTGCCAGCAGCGATCAAGGGGGCACTGAAGCTTTCTTT. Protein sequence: CASSDQGGTEAFF.

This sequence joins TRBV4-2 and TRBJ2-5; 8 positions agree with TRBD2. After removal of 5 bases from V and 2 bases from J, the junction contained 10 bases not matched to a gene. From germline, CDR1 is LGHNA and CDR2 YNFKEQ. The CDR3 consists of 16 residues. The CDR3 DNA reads TGTGCCAGCAGCTTGGGGGTAGCGGGGACACAAGAGACCCAGTACTTC. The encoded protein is CASSLGVAGTQETQYF.